Many counts were recorded for the clone carrying this TCR beta chain. Its target is unknown. These data come from a study of neurological immune-mediated disorders. Points from the study as a whole: The greatest TCR clonal expansion occurred in HTLV-1-associated myelopathy and the least in multiple sclerosis, which fell below healthy controls. No CDR3 amino acid sequences recurred among expanded clones across subjects, suggesting private repertoires in all groups.

The germline V gene encodes CDR1 LNHDA and CDR2 SQIVND (reference sequence). V lost 5 bases, J lost 5 bases, and 7 bases lay in between. CDR3 length: 12 amino acids. Synthesis of cDNA used 5'RACE (with 10-nucleotide random UMIs). MiXCR, run by TCRdb on the 5' RACE reads, gives a single entry per CDR3 protein. The profile shows around 26,000 distinct CDR3 sequences, 6.6% of them singletons. The unsorted libraries were made from 2 million PBMCs kept at -80 C. The genes are TRBV19 and TRBJ2-1; no clear D. The specimen sequenced was PBMCs. This sequence originates from a woman between 45 and 65 years old in good health. As DNA, the CDR3 is TGTGCCAGTAGTCTCCTTAACAATGAGCAGTTCTTC. It codes for CASSLLNNEQFF.